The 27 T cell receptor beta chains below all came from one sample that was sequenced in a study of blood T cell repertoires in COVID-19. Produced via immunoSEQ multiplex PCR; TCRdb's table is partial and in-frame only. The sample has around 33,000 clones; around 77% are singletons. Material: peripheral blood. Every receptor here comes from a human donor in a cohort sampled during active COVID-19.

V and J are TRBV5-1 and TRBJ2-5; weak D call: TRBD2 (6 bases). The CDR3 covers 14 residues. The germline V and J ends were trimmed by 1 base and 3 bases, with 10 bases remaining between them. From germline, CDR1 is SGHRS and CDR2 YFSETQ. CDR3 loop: CASSLIAAEETQYF. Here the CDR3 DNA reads TGCGCCAGCAGCTTGATAGCGGCAGAAGAGACCCAGTACTTC.

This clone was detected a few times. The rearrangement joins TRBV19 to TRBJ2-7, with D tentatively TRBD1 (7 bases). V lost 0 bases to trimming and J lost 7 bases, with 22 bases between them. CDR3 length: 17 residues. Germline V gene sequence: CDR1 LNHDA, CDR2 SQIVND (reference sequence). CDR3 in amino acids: CASSIDFAGTESWEQYF. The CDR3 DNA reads TGTGCCAGTAGTATAGACTTCGCGGGGACAGAGAGCTGGGAGCAGTACTTC.

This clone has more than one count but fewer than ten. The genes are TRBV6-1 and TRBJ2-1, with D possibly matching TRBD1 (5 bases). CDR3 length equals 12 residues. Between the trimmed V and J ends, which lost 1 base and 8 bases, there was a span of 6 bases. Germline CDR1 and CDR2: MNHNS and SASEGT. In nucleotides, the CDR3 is TGTGCCAGCAGTGAAGAGGGGTATGAGCAGTTCTTC. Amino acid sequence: CASSEEGYEQFF.

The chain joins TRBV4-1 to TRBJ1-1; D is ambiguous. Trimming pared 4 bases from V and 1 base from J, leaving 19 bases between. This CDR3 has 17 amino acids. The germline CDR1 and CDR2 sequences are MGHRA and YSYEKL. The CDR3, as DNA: TGCGCCAGCAGCCCCCCTTCCGACATGGTGGCGAACACTGAAGCTTTCTTT. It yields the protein CASSPPSDMVANTEAFF.

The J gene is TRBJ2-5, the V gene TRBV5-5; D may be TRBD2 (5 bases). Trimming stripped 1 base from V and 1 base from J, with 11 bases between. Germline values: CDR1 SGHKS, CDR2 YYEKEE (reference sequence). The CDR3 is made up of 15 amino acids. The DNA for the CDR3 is TGTGCCAGCAGCTTGAGCTCGGGGAGCCAAGAGACCCAGTACTTC. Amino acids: CASSLSSGSQETQYF.

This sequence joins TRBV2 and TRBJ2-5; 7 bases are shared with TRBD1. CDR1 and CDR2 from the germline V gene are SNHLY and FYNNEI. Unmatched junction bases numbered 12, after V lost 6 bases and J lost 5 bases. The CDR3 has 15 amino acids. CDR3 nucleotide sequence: TGTGCCAGCAGAGGGGGACAGAGCTTGGCGGAGACCCAGTACTTC. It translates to CASRGGQSLAETQYF.

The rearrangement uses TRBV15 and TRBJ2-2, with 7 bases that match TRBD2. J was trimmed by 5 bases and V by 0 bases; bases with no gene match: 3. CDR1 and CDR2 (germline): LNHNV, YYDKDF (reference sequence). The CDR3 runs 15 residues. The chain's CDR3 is CATSRDRGSTGELFF. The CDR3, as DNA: TGTGCCACCAGCAGAGACCGCGGGAGTACCGGGGAGCTGTTTTTT.

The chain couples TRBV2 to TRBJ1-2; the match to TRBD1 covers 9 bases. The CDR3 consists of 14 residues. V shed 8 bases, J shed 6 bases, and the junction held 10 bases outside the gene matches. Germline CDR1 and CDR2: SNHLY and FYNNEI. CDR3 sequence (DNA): TGTGCCAGCCTCTCTGCCGGGACAGGGCATGGCTACACCTTC. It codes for CASLSAGTGHGYTF.

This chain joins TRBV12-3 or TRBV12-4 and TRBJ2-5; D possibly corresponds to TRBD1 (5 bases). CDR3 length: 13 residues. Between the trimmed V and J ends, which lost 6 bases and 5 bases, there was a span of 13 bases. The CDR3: CASRQDSRETQYF. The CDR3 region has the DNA TGTGCCAGCAGACAGGATTCACGGGAGACCCAGTACTTC.

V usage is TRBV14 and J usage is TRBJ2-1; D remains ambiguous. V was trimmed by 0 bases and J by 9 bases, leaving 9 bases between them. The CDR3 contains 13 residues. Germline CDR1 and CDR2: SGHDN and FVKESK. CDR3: CASSQDPWSEQFF. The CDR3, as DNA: TGTGCCAGCAGCCAAGATCCCTGGAGTGAGCAGTTCTTC.

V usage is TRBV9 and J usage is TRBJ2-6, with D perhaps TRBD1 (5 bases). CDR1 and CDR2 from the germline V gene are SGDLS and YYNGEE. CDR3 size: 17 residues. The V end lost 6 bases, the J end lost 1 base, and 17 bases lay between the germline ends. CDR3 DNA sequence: TGTGCCAGCACCCTGGGGCCAGGAGTATCTGGGGCCAACGTCCTGACTTTC. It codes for CASTLGPGVSGANVLTF. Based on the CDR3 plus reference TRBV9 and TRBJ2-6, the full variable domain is DSGVTQTPKHLITATGQRVTLRCSPRSGDLSVYWYQQSLDQGLQFLIQYYNGEERAKGNILERFSAQQFPDLHSELNLSSLELGDSALYFCASTLGPGVSGANVLTFGAGSRLTVL.

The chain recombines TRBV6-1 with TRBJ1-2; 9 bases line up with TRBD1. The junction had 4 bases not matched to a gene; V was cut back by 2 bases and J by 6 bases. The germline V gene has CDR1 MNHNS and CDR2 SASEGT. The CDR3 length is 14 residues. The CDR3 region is CASSEPGQGHGYTF. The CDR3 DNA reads TGTGCCAGCAGTGAACCGGGACAGGGTCATGGCTACACCTTC.

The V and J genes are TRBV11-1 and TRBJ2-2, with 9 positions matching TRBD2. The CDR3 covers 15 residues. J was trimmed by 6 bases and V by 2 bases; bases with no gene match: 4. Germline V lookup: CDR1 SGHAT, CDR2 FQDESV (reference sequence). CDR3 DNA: TGTGCCAGCAGCTTATTTCGGACTAGCGCCGGGGAGCTGTTTTTT. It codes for CASSLFRTSAGELFF.

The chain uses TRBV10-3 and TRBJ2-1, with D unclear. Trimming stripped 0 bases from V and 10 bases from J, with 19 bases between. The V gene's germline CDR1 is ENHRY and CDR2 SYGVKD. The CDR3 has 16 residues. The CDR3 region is CAISESLKAPFGEQFF. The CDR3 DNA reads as TGTGCCATCAGTGAGTCGCTGAAAGCCCCTTTCGGGGAGCAGTTCTTC.

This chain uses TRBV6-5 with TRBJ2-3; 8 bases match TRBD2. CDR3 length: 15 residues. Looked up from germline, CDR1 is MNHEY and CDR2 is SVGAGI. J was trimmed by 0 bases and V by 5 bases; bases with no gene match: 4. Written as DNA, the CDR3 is TGTGCCAGCAGTCGGAGCGGGGGTAGCACAGATACGCAGTATTTT. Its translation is CASSRSGGSTDTQYF.

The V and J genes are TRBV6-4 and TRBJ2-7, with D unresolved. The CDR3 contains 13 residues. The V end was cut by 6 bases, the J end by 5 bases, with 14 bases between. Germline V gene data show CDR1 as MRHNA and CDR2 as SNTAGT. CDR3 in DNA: TGTGCCAGCAGCGCCGAAAGAGGAGACGAGCAGTACTTC. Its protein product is CASSAERGDEQYF.

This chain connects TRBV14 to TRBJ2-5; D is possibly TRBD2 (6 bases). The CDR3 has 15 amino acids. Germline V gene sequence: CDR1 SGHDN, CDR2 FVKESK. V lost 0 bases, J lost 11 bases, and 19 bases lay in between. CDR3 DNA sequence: TGTGCCAGCAGCCAAGATTTGGTTTCGTCTCGGGGGCAGTACTTC. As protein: CASSQDLVSSRGQYF.

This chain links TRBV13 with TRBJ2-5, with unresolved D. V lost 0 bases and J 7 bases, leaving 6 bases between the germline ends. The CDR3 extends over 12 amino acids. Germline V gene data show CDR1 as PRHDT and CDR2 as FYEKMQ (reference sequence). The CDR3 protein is CASSLGPRTQYF. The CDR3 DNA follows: TGTGCCAGCAGCTTAGGGCCGAGGACCCAGTACTTC.

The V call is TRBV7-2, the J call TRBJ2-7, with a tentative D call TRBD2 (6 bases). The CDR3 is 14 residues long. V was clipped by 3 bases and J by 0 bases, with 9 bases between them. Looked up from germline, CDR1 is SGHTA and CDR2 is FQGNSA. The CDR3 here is CASSLGLASYEQYF. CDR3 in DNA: TGTGCCAGCAGCTTGGGACTGGCCTCCTACGAGCAGTACTTC.

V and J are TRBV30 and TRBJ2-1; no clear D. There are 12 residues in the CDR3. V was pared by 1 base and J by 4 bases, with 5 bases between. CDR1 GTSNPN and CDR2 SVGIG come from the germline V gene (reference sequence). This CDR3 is CAWSARYNEQFF. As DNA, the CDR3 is TGTGCCTGGAGTGCCAGGTACAATGAGCAGTTCTTC.

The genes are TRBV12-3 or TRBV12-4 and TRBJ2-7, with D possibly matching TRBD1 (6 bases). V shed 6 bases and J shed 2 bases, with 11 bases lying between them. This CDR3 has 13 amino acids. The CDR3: CASSSGAPYEQYF. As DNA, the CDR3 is TGTGCCAGCAGCTCAGGGGCCCCCTACGAGCAGTACTTC.

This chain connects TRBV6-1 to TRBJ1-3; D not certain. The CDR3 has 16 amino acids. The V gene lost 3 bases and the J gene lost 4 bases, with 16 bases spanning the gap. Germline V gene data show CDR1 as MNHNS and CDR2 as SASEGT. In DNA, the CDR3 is TGTGCCAGCAGTGATAGCTCGGGTGTTGGCGGAAACACCATATATTTT. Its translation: CASSDSSGVGGNTIYF.

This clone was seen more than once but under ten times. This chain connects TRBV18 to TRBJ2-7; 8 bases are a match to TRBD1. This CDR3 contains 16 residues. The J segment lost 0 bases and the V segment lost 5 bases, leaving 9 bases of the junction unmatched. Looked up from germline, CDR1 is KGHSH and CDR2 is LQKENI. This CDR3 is CASSDTTGADSYEQYF. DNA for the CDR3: TGTGCCAGCTCAGATACGACAGGGGCCGACTCCTACGAGCAGTACTTC.

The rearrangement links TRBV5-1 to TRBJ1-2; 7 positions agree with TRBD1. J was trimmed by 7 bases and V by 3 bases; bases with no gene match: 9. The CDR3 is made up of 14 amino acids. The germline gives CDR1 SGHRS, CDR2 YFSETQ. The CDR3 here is CASSYGTERTGYTF. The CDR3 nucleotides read TGCGCCAGCAGCTACGGGACAGAAAGGACTGGCTACACCTTC.

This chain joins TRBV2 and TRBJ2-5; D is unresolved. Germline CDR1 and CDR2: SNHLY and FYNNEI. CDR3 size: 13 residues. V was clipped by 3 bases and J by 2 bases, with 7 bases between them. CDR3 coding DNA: TGTGCCAGCAGTGACCTGCGACAAGAGACCCAGTACTTC. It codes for CASSDLRQETQYF.

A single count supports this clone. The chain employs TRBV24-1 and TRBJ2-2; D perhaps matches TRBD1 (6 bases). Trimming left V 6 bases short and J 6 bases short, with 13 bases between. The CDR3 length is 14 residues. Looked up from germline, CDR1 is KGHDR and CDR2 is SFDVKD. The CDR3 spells CATSSGEGPGELFF. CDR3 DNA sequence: TGTGCCACCAGTTCAGGGGAAGGGCCCGGGGAGCTGTTTTTT.

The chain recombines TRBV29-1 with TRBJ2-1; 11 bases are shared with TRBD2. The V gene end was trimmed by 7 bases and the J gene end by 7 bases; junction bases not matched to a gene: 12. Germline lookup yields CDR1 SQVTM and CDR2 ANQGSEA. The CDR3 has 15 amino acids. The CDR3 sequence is CSAGTSGAPANEQFF. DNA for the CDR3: TGCAGCGCTGGGACTAGCGGAGCTCCAGCAAATGAGCAGTTCTTC.